This TCR beta chain is from a study of cytomegalovirus exposure and HLA in healthy donors (dated by TCRdb to the late 2010s). Turning to the overall study: In an earlier analysis of under 600 of the donors, 276 Gb of sequence data and just under 120 million unique TCR beta sequences from 180 million or so T cells were reported. Alongside the repertoire data, information on donor age, sex, ethnicity and CMV serostatus was compiled. The aim of the study was to test whether cataloging public T cell receptors could identify signatures of past pathogen exposure. Genome-wide SNP genotypes for about 55% of the roughly 670 donors were used in a later genetic analysis, which treated that subset as a discovery cohort. The number of typed donors differed by locus: about 629-630 for A, B, C, DRB1 and DQB1; 500 to 550 for DQA1; around 580 for DPA1; and roughly 450 for DPB1. A later analysis re-analyzed previously published TCR beta repertoires from about 600 donors and added high-resolution HLA genotyping to study TCR occurrence patterns. Rather than using new phenotypic data, the later analysis identified candidate immune exposures from TCR beta sequences and from how often those sequences occurred across donors. The genetic ancestry cluster associated with self-reported Caucasian donors included over 65% of the 300 to 400 genotyped donors. Among some 400 genotyped donors of the cohort, an average of roughly 240,000 unique TCR beta nucleotide sequences were sequenced per donor, around a sixth of them non-productive. HLA typing included class I and class II loci at four-digit resolution. All discovery cohort repertoires had been generated on a single sequencing platform. A separate validation cohort of 100 to 150 different subjects was used in addition to the roughly 620-subject first cohort. A few DR-DQ haplotypes were treated as single units for association and clustering because of strong linkage in the cohort. The study profiled the T cell repertoires of hundreds of subjects by immunosequencing and related them to cytomegalovirus serostatus. In an earlier analysis of 587 of the donors, high-throughput TCR beta sequencing was used to judge whether each TCR beta V gene segment behaved as functional or pseudogenic. Approximately 300 gigabases of sequencing data and 78 million or so unique TCR sequences were included in an early release covering several hundred HLA-typed donors. To predict cytomegalovirus infection status, the study combined high-throughput TCR immunosequencing, statistical association of individual TCRs with disease status, and machine learning.

In total, roughly 710 healthy bone marrow donors made up the cohort. All cohort members were sampled while nominally healthy, although unrecorded immune exposures were likely present. The donor was CMV seronegative and belonged to the group of 352 seronegative cohort members. A peripheral blood sample was provided by each donor, and peripheral blood mononuclear cells were used for TCR beta sequencing. The Qiagen DNeasy Blood Extraction Kit was used to extract genomic DNA from the blood cell samples. Library method: the immunoSEQ multiplex PCR assay. A mixture of 60 forward primers for TCR Vbeta segments and 13 reverse primers for TCR Jbeta segments was used in the multiplex PCR. The CDR3 region of rearranged TCR beta genes was amplified from genomic DNA with a multiplex PCR assay. On the Illumina HiSeq System, the amplified TCR beta libraries were sequenced as 87-base-pair reads. Per the source publication's procedure: A later analysis counted tens of millions of unique TCR beta chains across the 670 or so repertoires, and some 11 million of these chains were shared by at least two donors. Raw reads were error-corrected and collapsed into unique sequences with a nearest-neighbor algorithm that merged closely related sequences to remove PCR and sequencing errors. CDR3 sequences were aligned to IMGT reference sequences to assign V, D and J gene segments. For a sequence to be retained, a match of at least six nucleotides was required to both a V gene segment and a J gene segment. Rearrangements were called productive when the CDR3 lacked stop codons and stayed in frame with V and J; all others were non-productive. Following IMGT convention, CDR3 was defined as the stretch from the second conserved V-encoded cysteine up to the conserved J-encoded phenylalanine. Sequences without an unambiguous match to a single V gene segment were excluded from the earlier analysis of several hundred of the donors. An earlier analysis of 550 to 650 of the donors classified V segments as functional when productive rearrangements were above 56.7% and as segregating when the standard deviation between donors was above 5%. A statistical classification framework was built for diagnosing cytomegalovirus status from the catalog of TCR beta chain sequences. V and J gene assignment, in a later analysis, came from comparing TCR nucleotide sequences with IMGT/GENE-DB human TR gene sequences. Using the TCRdist pipeline, a later analysis assigned CDR3 sequences along with most-parsimonious VDJ recombination scenarios. In a later analysis, each TCR beta chain was defined by its CDR3 amino acid sequence together with its V-gene family, and reads lacking a unique V-gene family were excluded. A later analysis removed 500 to 650 highly shared, low-generation-probability nucleotide sequences to deal with suspected cross-contamination and a sequencing artifact. In a later analysis, a clonal expansion index for each public chain was calculated from normalized within-repertoire ranks of inferred template counts. A later analysis computed generation probabilities with a VDJ recombination model fitted to out-of-frame rearrangements, and checked the results against IGoR. Hypergeometric tests were used in a later analysis to score TCR-TCR, TCR-HLA and TCR-CMV co-occurrence, with a repertoire-size bias correction applied to the TCR pairs. False discovery rates were estimated in a later analysis by permuting HLA or CMV assignments 20 times. A later analysis grouped co-occurring TCRs with DBSCAN, adding TCRdist sequence similarity when clustering within HLA-allele-positive subsets. Repertoires with fewer than 30,000 or more than 120,000 public chains were left out of co-occurrence clustering, as were five repertoires with anomalous nucleotide sharing. Held by TCRdb, this immuneACCESS table contains in-frame sequences only and omits some clones. Under half of the omission traces to an unresolved V gene where checked; the cause of the rest is unknown. V, J and clone size are those of that table, while D and trimming were read from the DNA. The sample profile shows about 190,000 clones; around 86% of them were found once. Roughly 1.9% of the sample lies in the top ten.

Of note for this clone: The specificity of this receptor is unknown. Qualities for individual bases were not recorded, and no much larger clone is one base off.

The V end gives up 3 bases and the J end 0 bases, leaving 7 bases in the junction not matched to a gene. As encoded in the germline V gene (reference sequence), CDR1 is PRHDT while CDR2 is FYEKMQ. From the cysteine through the phenylalanine, the CDR3 covers 18 amino acids. Of the read, only the CDR3 DNA is kept; its 54 bases are in frame from base 1. Study-level results and caveats: An earlier analysis of approximately 540 of the donors showed that most TCR beta V segments appeared in productive rearrangements either about 87% or about 30% of the time, which broadly matched IMGT annotations. When HLA alleles, especially DR and DQ, strongly co-occurred, TCR associations were difficult to assign to individual alleles. Linkage disequilibrium might explain the correlated functional status among segregating V segments, but an unknown experimental factor could not be ruled out. A total of around 150 TCR beta chains were listed by the study as associated with cytomegalovirus. The only immune exposure information available for the cohort was CMV serostatus. In a later genetic analysis, fewer N-insertions in productive TCRs were reported among donors in an Asian-associated ancestry cluster than the roughly 640-donor mean. In a later analysis, most CMV-associated TCR beta chains were found to appear HLA-restricted, with HLA associations seemingly driven largely by CMV exposure. The cohort was sequenced for TCR beta chains only, and without alpha or paired-chain data the features that could be detected were limited. The authors suggested that the approach could potentially be generalized to other disease states and immunological phenotypes. Roughly uniform sequencing depth across donors was assumed in presence/absence analyses, although this assumption may not hold. Some IMGT-functional V segments, including TRBV6-2 and TRBV6-3, could not be told apart with the 87-base-pair reads, so those segments were excluded. A further reported finding was that TCR beta sequences accurately predicted the HLA-A and HLA-B alleles for most subjects in the first cohort. In vitro tests confirmed that three of the cytomegalovirus-associated TCR beta chains recognize cytomegalovirus antigens. A later analysis found that TCR association rates varied across HLA loci, with DRB1 alleles showing the most associated TCRs and HLA-C alleles the fewest. In a later analysis, some 18,000 TCR beta sequences were associated with specific HLA alleles at a false discovery rate of 0.05. Most TCR sequences were seen in very few donors, while some public TCRs were found in many individuals. The earlier analysis of approximately 540 of the donors excluded some 16 rarely observed V segments, including chromosome 9 orphons, because counts were too low. Compared with equally common non-associated chains, HLA-associated TCR beta chains in a later analysis were more clonally expanded and had lower generation probabilities. An association between a missense DCLRE1C variant and V-gene and J-gene trimming of TCR beta chains was found in a later genetic analysis and replicated in an independent cohort. In a later analysis, several top co-occurrence clusters were reported to appear linked to parvovirus B19, influenza, CMV and Epstein-Barr virus. The classifier was reported to diagnose cytomegalovirus status with high specificity and sensitivity in both the original and validation cohorts. Because HLA typing was unavailable for some donors at each locus, only the typed subset was used in association tests. A cluster of highly shared sequence variants was judged likely to be a technical artifact of the sequencing pipeline.

Sequencing was performed on PBMCs. The sequence derives from a woman between 18 and 29 years old in good health and CMV-seronegative. The sequence joins TRBV13 to TRBJ2-1; 11 central bases correspond to TRBD2. The DNA reads as follows: TGTGCCAGCAGCTTCGGGACTAGCGGCCTCAACTCCTACAATGAGCAGTTCTTC. This yields the protein CASSFGTSGLNSYNEQFF.